Each of the 23 T cell receptor beta chains below was sequenced from the same sample in a study of blood T cells in healthy people across ages. Through a sample-barcoded 5' primer and a J-beta primer mix, a second PCR was run for roughly 6 to 12 cycles. Via MiXCR, TCRdb re-called the 5' RACE reads, giving one row per CDR3 protein. The table records around 670,000 distinct CDR3 sequences, about 30% of them present only once. The sequencing input was blood. These receptors originate from a woman older than 75 in good health.

The table lists this clonotype with many counts. The chain links TRBV7-2 to TRBJ2-1; 8 nucleotides match TRBD2. CDR1 is SGHTA and CDR2 is FQGNSA in the germline V gene. V lost 5 bases and J lost 4; bases outside the gene matches: 13. The CDR3 loop spans 17 amino acids. This chain's CDR3 is CASSPGGSGAKYNEQFF. The CDR3 coding sequence is TGTGCCAGCAGCCCCGGAGGTAGCGGGGCAAAGTACAATGAGCAGTTCTTC.

The V call is TRBV3-1, the J call TRBJ2-1; a weak D match, TRBD1 (6 bases). Germline CDR1 LGHDT, CDR2 YNNKEL (reference sequence). The CDR3 extends over 13 amino acids. V was clipped by 1 base and J by 13 bases, with 14 bases between them. The CDR3 sequence: CASSQVTGETQFF. CDR3 coding DNA: TGTGCCAGCAGCCAAGTGACAGGAGAGACCCAGTTCTTC.

The J gene is TRBJ1-2, the V gene TRBV7-9, with 7 bases matching TRBD1. Losses at the gene ends were 1 base for V and 6 bases for J; bases not matched to a gene: 8. The CDR3 length is 15 residues. Germline lookup yields CDR1 SEHNR and CDR2 FQNEAQ (reference sequence). The CDR3: CASSLGEGAGNGYTF. In DNA, the CDR3 is TGTGCCAGCAGCTTAGGCGAGGGGGCAGGGAATGGCTACACCTTC.

This chain connects TRBV7-2 to TRBJ2-5; D gene unclear. The ends were cut back, 2 bases at V and 5 bases at J, with 9 bases in the middle. Germline V gives CDR1 SGHTA, CDR2 FQGNSA. CDR3 length equals 13 residues. CDR3 residues: CTSSLSTRETQYF. The CDR3 DNA is TGTACCAGCAGCTTATCCACGCGGGAGACCCAGTACTTC. Based on the CDR3 plus reference TRBV7-2 and TRBJ2-5, the full variable domain is GAGVSQSPSNKVTEKGKDVELRCDPISGHTALYWYRQSLGQGLEFLIYFQGNSAPDKSGLPSDRFSAERTGGSVSTLTIQRTQQEDSAVYLCTSSLSTRETQYFGPGTRLLVL.

The sample holds many counts of this clonotype. The rearrangement joins TRBV7-8 to TRBJ2-3; TRBD2 agrees at 9 bases. V shed 0 bases, J shed 0 bases, and the junction held 13 bases outside the gene matches. Germline V gene sequence: CDR1 SGHVS, CDR2 FQNEAQ. The CDR3 runs 20 residues. The CDR3 bases are TGTGCCAGCAGCTTAGCGGGGCAAGCGGGGGGCTCCACTAGCACAGATACGCAGTATTTT. Its protein is CASSLAGQAGGSTSTDTQYF.

This clonotype was seen a handful of times. The J gene is TRBJ1-1, the V gene TRBV7-9, with 9 bases aligning to TRBD1. The CDR3 consists of 15 residues. V was pared by 4 bases and J by 4 bases, with 7 bases of the junction left unmatched. The germline CDR1 and CDR2 sequences are SEHNR and FQNEAQ (reference sequence). CDR3: CASSSNRGLSTEAFF. CDR3 sequence (DNA): TGTGCCAGCAGCTCGAACAGGGGGCTTAGCACTGAAGCTTTCTTT. The variable domain in full, completed from reference TRBV7-9 and TRBJ1-1, reads DTGVSQNPRHKITKRGQNVTFRCDPISEHNRLYWYRQTLGQGPEFLTYFQNEAQLEKSRLLSDRFSAERPKGSFSTLEIQRTEQGDSAMYLCASSSNRGLSTEAFFGQGTRLTVV.

The genes are TRBV7-8 and TRBJ1-6; no clear D. The CDR3 has 16 residues. Germline V CDR1 and CDR2: SGHVS, FQNEAQ. Trimming took 2 bases from V and 2 from J, leaving 10 bases between them. CDR3 sequence reads: CASSLRALPYNSPLHF. In DNA, the CDR3 is TGTGCCAGCAGCTTAAGGGCGTTACCCTATAATTCACCCCTCCACTTT. Drawing the rest from reference TRBV7-8 and TRBJ1-6, the complete variable domain is GAGVSQSPRYKVAKRGQDVALRCDPISGHVSLFWYQQALGQGPEFLTYFQNEAQLDKSGLPSDRFFAERPEGSVSTLKIQRTQQEDSAVYLCASSLRALPYNSPLHFGNGTRLTVT.

This rearrangement joins TRBV12-3 or TRBV12-4 to TRBJ2-5, with D perhaps being TRBD1 or TRBD2 (5 bases each). V lost 8 bases, J lost 2 bases, and 18 bases lay in between. The CDR3 length is 15 residues. CDR3 coding DNA: TGTGCCAGCCGCCGGGGCAGAGGAAGTCAAGAGACCCAGTACTTC. It encodes CASRRGRGSQETQYF.

About this clonotype: A junction end diverges from the germline sequence, so it may reflect a read error. This rearrangement joins TRBV7-2 to TRBJ2-2, with a weak D call TRBD2 (6 bases). This CDR3 comprises 14 residues. The germline V gene has CDR1 SGHTA and CDR2 FQGNSA. CDR3 DNA sequence: TGCGCCAGCGGGCAGGGAGCGAACACCGGGGAGCGGTTTTTT. Its translation: CASGQGANTGERFF.

This clonotype was counted many times. The gene calls are TRBV20-1 and TRBJ1-5, with a weak D call TRBD1 (5 bases). Germline CDR1 reads DFQATT; CDR2 reads SNEGSKA (reference sequence). This CDR3 region has 15 residues. V was shortened by 6 bases and J by 0 bases, with 15 bases between the two germline ends. The DNA of the CDR3 is TGCAGTGCCGGGGAGGGACCTTATAGCAATCAGCCCCAGCATTTT. This sequence encodes CSAGEGPYSNQPQHF.

Remarks on this clonotype: This may be a read error, as it is one base from a much larger clone. The chain carries TRBV20-1 and TRBJ2-7; TRBD2 matches at 11 bases. The CDR3 runs to 17 residues. Per the germline V gene, CDR1 is DFQATT and CDR2 is SNEGSKA (reference sequence). The CDR3 bases are TGCGGTGCTAGGCCGCTAGCGGGGGGCTTTGGGTCCTACGAGCAGTACTTC. Translation: CGARPLAGGFGSYEQYF.

This clonotype was seen many times. This chain connects TRBV28 to TRBJ2-3; TRBD2 is a possible D gene (6 bases). The CDR3 consists of 15 residues. Germline-derived CDR1 and CDR2 are MDHEN and SYDVKM. The germline V and J ends were trimmed by 5 bases and 4 bases, with 16 bases remaining between them. The CDR3: CASSAPGGMADTQYF. The CDR3 coding sequence is TGTGCCAGCAGTGCCCCCGGGGGTATGGCAGATACGCAGTATTTT. Variable domain in full (rest from reference TRBV28 and TRBJ2-3): DVKVTQSSRYLVKRTGEKVFLECVQDMDHENMFWYRQDPGLGLRLIYFSYDVKMKEKGDIPEGYSVSREKKERFSLILESASTNQTSMYLCASSAPGGMADTQYFGPGTRLTVL.

Concerning this clonotype itself: This may arise from a read error, as a much more abundant clone is one base away. The chain joins TRBV28 to TRBJ1-6; 12 bases agree with TRBD1. Germline CDR1 and CDR2: MDHEN and SYDVKM. J was trimmed by 7 bases and V by 6 bases; bases with no gene match: 13. This CDR3 is 18 amino acids long. This chain's CDR3 is CASSSGTGGMTGNSPLHF. Here the CDR3 DNA reads TGTGCCAGCAGCTCCGGGACAGGGGGCATGACCGGAAATTCACCCCTCCACTTT. The variable domain in full, completed from reference TRBV28 and TRBJ1-6, reads DVKVTQSSRYLVKRTGEKVFLECVQDMDHENMFWYRQDPGLGLRLIYFSYDVKMKEKGDIPEGYSVSREKKERFSLILESASTNQTSMYLCASSSGTGGMTGNSPLHFGNGTRLTVT.

This chain links TRBV5-6 with TRBJ2-2; no definite D call. CDR1 and CDR2 (germline): SGHDT, YYEEEE. The CDR3 spans 15 residues. The ends were cut back, 1 base at V and 1 base at J, with 8 bases in the middle. The CDR3 loop reads CASSLFGRNTGELFF. The CDR3 DNA is TGTGCCAGCAGCTTGTTCGGACGGAACACCGGGGAGCTGTTTTTT.

This clonotype was seen many times. The rearrangement joins TRBV12-3 or TRBV12-4 to TRBJ2-1, with TRBD1 matching 7 bases. This CDR3 has 12 amino acids. J was trimmed by 9 bases and V by 5 bases; bases with no gene match: 4. The CDR3 DNA is TGTGCCAGCAGTCTAACAGGGGTTGAGCAGTTCTTC. Protein product: CASSLTGVEQFF.

This clonotype came up many times. J is TRBJ1-2 and V is TRBV11-2; the D is unclear. CDR1 and CDR2 (germline): SGHAT, FQNNGV. The CDR3 extends over 13 amino acids. V was cut by 3 bases and J by 4 bases, with 9 bases left in between. The CDR3 loop is CASSLGGIYGYTF. DNA of the CDR3: TGTGCCAGCAGCTTGGGTGGAATCTATGGCTACACCTTC.

V and J are TRBV20-1 and TRBJ2-7, with TRBD2 identical over 10 bases. CDR3 length: 15 amino acids. Germline values: CDR1 DFQATT, CDR2 SNEGSKA (reference sequence). J gave up 2 bases and V 1 base, and 5 bases lay outside the gene matches. The CDR3 here is CSARVPGLAAYEQYF. The CDR3, as DNA: TGCAGTGCTAGAGTCCCCGGACTAGCGGCCTACGAGCAGTACTTC.

The rearrangement joins TRBV15 to TRBJ1-3, with D hard to call. Between the trimmed V and J ends, which lost 0 bases and 0 bases, there was a span of 9 bases. Per germline, CDR1 LNHNV and CDR2 YYDKDF (reference sequence). The CDR3 has 16 amino acids. CDR3 sequence (DNA): TGTGCCACCAGCAGAGATCGAAGAGTCTCTGGAAACACCATATATTTT. It translates to CATSRDRRVSGNTIYF.

This clonotype was counted many times. The chain employs TRBV7-2 and TRBJ2-5, with 7 bases that match TRBD2. V lost 2 bases to trimming and J lost 5 bases; unmatched junction nucleotides: 8. Germline V gene sequence: CDR1 SGHTA, CDR2 FQGNSA. This CDR3 spans 15 amino acids. DNA of the CDR3: TGTGCCAGCAGCTTACAGCGGGGACCTGGTGAGACCCAGTACTTC. Translation gives CASSLQRGPGETQYF. Variable domain in full (rest from reference TRBV7-2 and TRBJ2-5): GAGVSQSPSNKVTEKGKDVELRCDPISGHTALYWYRQSLGQGLEFLIYFQGNSAPDKSGLPSDRFSAERTGGSVSTLTIQRTQQEDSAVYLCASSLQRGPGETQYFGPGTRLLVL.

This sequence joins TRBV6-5 and TRBJ2-7, with D tentatively TRBD2 (5 bases). Germline values: CDR1 MNHEY, CDR2 SVGAGI. The CDR3 runs to 15 residues. Trimming removed 6 bases at V and 3 bases at J, with 18 bases between. The CDR3 here is CASSPGMVSHYEQYF. CDR3 sequence (DNA): TGTGCCAGCAGCCCCGGGATGGTTTCCCACTACGAGCAGTACTTC.

Comments on this clonotype: This sequence may be a read error, since a much larger clone differs from it by one base. The chain combines TRBV20-1 with TRBJ1-5; tentative D call: TRBD1 (5 bases). The V gene lost 8 bases and the J gene lost 9 bases, with 20 bases spanning the gap. CDR1 is DFQATT and CDR2 is SNEGSKA in the germline V gene (reference sequence). There are 13 residues in the CDR3. The CDR3 DNA is TGCAGTCTAAACTCCGCAGGGAACGGGCCCCAGCATTTT. Translation gives CSLNSAGNGPQHF.

This clonotype was detected once. A read error may account for a junction end that differs from germline. The CDR3 DNA reads as TGTACCAGCAGTACGGGGAGCTCCTACAATGAGCAGTTCTTC. Protein product: CTSSTGSSYNEQFF. The rearrangement links TRBV12-3 or TRBV12-4 to TRBJ2-1, with a possible D match to TRBD2 (5 bases). This CDR3 spans 14 amino acids.

This clonotype was counted ten times or more. The V call is TRBV20-1, the J call TRBJ2-6; D unclear. The CDR3 is made up of 16 amino acids. Germline CDR1 reads DFQATT; CDR2 reads SNEGSKA (reference sequence). V dropped 3 bases and J dropped 0 bases, with 12 bases sitting between them. Written as DNA, the CDR3 is TGCAGTGCTAGTCCCCCTATATTCTCTGGGGCCAACGTCCTGACTTTC. Protein product: CSASPPIFSGANVLTF.